This record concerns one T cell receptor (beta chain) sequence. This entry comes from a study of blood T cell repertoires in COVID-19. In the study overall: Acute-phase and convalescent COVID-19 samples originated in the United States, Italy and Spain. T cells, B-cell-depleted T cells, or PBMCs supplied cDNA or gDNA.

The CDR3 is 16 residues long. Germline V gene data show CDR1 as MNHEY and CDR2 as SVGAGI. V shed 2 bases, J shed 5 bases, and the junction held 8 bases outside the gene matches. Sequencing was performed with immunoSEQ multiplex PCR; in TCRdb, only in-frame clones are kept and a portion is missing. The sample yields 75,000 to 100,000 clones, about 84% seen once. This TCR was recovered from a man aged 60 to 69 with acute or convalescent COVID-19. What was sequenced was peripheral blood. The gene calls are TRBV6-5 and TRBJ1-1; 10 bases fit TRBD1. As DNA, the CDR3 is TGTGCCAGCAGTTACCCCCGGACAGGGGGAAAGACTGAAGCTTTCTTT. It yields the protein CASSYPRTGGKTEAFF.